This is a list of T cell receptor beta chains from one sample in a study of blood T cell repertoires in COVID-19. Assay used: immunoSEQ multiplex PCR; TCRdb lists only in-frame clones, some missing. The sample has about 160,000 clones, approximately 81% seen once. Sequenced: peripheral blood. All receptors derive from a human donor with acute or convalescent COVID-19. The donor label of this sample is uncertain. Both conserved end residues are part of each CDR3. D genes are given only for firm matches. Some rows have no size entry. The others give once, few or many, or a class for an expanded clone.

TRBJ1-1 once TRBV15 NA CATSRGSRGQNTEAFF TGTGCCACCAGCAGAGGGTCCAGGGGACAGAACACTGAAGCTTTCTTT
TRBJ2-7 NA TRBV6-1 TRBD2 CASSEVVTSGYEQYF TGTGCCAGCAGTGAAGTGGTAACTAGCGGTTACGAGCAGTACTTC
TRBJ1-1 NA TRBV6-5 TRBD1 CASSYHLTGETEAFF TGTGCCAGCAGTTACCACTTAACAGGGGAAACTGAAGCTTTCTTT
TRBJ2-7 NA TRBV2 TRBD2 CASSLSGVGSYEQYF TGTGCCAGCAGCCTTAGCGGGGTCGGCTCCTACGAGCAGTACTTC
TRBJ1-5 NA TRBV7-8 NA CASTTLTGPNQPQHF TGTGCCAGCACCACCCTGACAGGCCCGAATCAGCCCCAGCATTTT
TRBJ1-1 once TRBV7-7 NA CASSLRENTEAFF TGTGCCAGCAGCCTCCGGGAGAACACTGAAGCTTTCTTT
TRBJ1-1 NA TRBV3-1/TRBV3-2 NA CASSQYTLGDRGWTEAFF TGTGCCAGCAGCCAATATACCTTAGGTGATAGGGGGTGGACTGAAGCTTTCTTT
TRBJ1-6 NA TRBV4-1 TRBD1 CASSQRTGTNSPLHF TGCGCCAGCAGCCAGCGGACAGGGACTAATTCACCCCTCCACTTT
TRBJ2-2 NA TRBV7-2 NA CASSPRQPSNTGELFF TGTGCCAGCAGCCCCAGACAGCCATCGAACACCGGGGAGCTGTTTTTT
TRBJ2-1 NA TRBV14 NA CASSRDNTPRLDEQFF TGTGCCAGCAGCCGGGACAACACGCCCAGATTGGATGAGCAGTTCTTC
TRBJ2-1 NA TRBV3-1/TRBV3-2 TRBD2 CASSQYLGGGAGNEQFF TGTGCCAGCAGCCAATATTTAGGCGGGGGGGCCGGGAATGAGCAGTTCTTC
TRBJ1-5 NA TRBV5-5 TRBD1 CASSLDSGGRGNQPQHF TGTGCCAGCAGTCTAGATTCAGGGGGCAGGGGCAATCAGCCCCAGCATTTT
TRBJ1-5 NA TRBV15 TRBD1 CATSRGGDRVYQPQHF TGTGCCACCAGCAGAGGGGGGGACAGAGTCTATCAGCCCCAGCATTTT
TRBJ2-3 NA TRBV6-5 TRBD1 CASSRSGQGIDTQYF TGTGCCAGCAGCCGTTCGGGACAGGGGATAGATACGCAGTATTTT
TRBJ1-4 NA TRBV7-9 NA CASSTRGDEKLFF TGTGCCAGCAGCACGCGGGGGGATGAAAAACTGTTTTTT
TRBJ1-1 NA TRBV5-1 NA CASSSGTIGTEAFF TGCGCCAGCAGCAGCGGGACAATCGGCACTGAAGCTTTCTTT
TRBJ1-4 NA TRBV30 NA CAWSVLFRDKTLFF TGTGCCTGGAGTGTACTTTTCCGGGACAAAACCCTGTTTTTT
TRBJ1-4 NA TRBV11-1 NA CASSSGQTTNEKLFF TGTGCCAGCAGCTCGGGACAAACAACTAATGAAAAACTGTTTTTT
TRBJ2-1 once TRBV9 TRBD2 CASSVEGRGVRYEQFF TGTGCCAGCAGCGTCGAGGGGCGGGGGGTGCGGTATGAGCAGTTCTTC
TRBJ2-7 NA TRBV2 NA CASSGRTASYEQYF TGTGCCAGCAGTGGACGGACAGCATCCTACGAGCAGTACTTC
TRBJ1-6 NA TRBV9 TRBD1 CASSLDRVNSPLHF TGTGCCAGCAGCTTAGACAGGGTGAATTCACCCCTCCACTTT
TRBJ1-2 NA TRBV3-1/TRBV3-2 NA CASSQDQGKRGYTF TGTGCCAGCAGCCAAGACCAGGGGAAAAGGGGCTACACCTTC
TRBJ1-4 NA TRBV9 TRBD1 CASSVGGQGDEKLFF TGTGCCAGCAGCGTAGGGGGACAGGGTGACGAAAAACTGTTTTTT
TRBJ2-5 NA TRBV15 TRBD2 CATSRSGGPGETQYF TGTGCCACCAGCAGAAGCGGGGGGCCAGGAGAGACCCAGTACTTC
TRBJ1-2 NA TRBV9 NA CASSFSVGANYGYTF TGTGCCAGCAGCTTCTCCGTGGGCGCGAACTATGGCTACACCTTC
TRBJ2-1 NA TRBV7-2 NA CASSSRSSSLGNEQFF TGTGCCAGCAGCTCCCGCTCGTCTAGCCTAGGTAATGAGCAGTTCTTC
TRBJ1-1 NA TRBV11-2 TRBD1 CASSPGGQRVTEAFF TGTGCCAGCAGCCCAGGGGGACAGAGGGTCACTGAAGCTTTCTTT
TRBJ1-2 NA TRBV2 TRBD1 CASTRNKGAVGGYTF TGTGCCAGCACCCGAAATAAGGGGGCTGTGGGTGGCTACACCTTC
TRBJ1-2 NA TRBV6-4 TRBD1 CASSDSGQGYGYTF TGTGCCAGCAGTGATTCTGGACAGGGTTATGGCTACACCTTC
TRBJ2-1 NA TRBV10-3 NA CAISESTDNNEQFF TGTGCCATCAGTGAGTCAACAGACAACAATGAGCAGTTCTTC
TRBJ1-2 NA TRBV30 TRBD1 CAFGQGAYGYTF TGTGCCTTCGGACAGGGGGCCTATGGCTACACCTTC
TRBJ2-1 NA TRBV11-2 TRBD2 CASSLLGLAETYYNEQFF TGTGCCAGCAGCTTATTGGGTCTAGCGGAAACCTACTACAATGAGCAGTTCTTC
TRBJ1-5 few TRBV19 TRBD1 CASSTGTGSRWPQHF TGTGCCAGTAGTACCGGGACAGGGTCTCGGTGGCCCCAGCATTTT
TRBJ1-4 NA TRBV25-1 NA CASSDTSGSKKLFF TGTGCCAGCAGTGATACTTCAGGATCCAAAAAACTGTTTTTT
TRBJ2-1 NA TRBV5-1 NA CASDLGVGSYNEQFF TGCGCCAGCGACTTAGGGGTGGGCTCCTACAATGAGCAGTTCTTC
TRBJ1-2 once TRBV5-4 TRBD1 CASSLALTGGYGYTF TGTGCCAGCAGCTTGGCCTTGACAGGGGGCTATGGCTACACCTTC
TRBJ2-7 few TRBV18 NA CASSPAENYEQYF TGTGCCAGCTCACCGGCGGAGAACTACGAGCAGTACTTC
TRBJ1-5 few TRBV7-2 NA CASSLVGGSNQPQHF TGTGCCAGCAGCTTAGTAGGAGGGTCCAATCAGCCCCAGCATTTT
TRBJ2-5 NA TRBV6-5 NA CASSYGAVQETQYF TGTGCCAGCAGCTATGGGGCGGTCCAAGAGACCCAGTACTTC
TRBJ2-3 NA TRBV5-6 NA CASSFNRRQPSTDTQYF TGTGCCAGCAGCTTCAATAGGCGACAGCCTAGCACAGATACGCAGTATTTT
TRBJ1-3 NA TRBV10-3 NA CAIRGDGLSGNTIYF TGTGCCATCAGGGGAGACGGTCTCTCTGGAAACACCATATATTTT